The rows below give T cell receptor beta chains drawn from one sample of a study of Graves' ophthalmopathy and Graves' hyperthyroidism. TCRdb re-called the multiplex PCR reads with MiXCR, one entry per CDR3 protein. The sample has under 400,000 distinct CDR3 sequences; roughly a sixth are singletons. The sample taken for sequencing was peripheral blood. The receptors shown here come from an adult man with Graves' ophthalmopathy. The CDR3 runs from the conserved cysteine through the conserved F or W. D genes are given only for firm matches. Size values are once, few and many counts, or a class for expanded clones, and some rows have none.

v_gene,abundance,j_gene,d_gene,CDR3nt,CDR3aa
TRBV19,few,TRBJ2-2,TRBD2,TGTGCCAGTACCCCCGGGACTAGATTAAACACCGGGGAGCTGTTTTTT,CASTPGTRLNTGELFF
TRBV19,NA,TRBJ2-7,TRBD1,TGTGCCAGTAGTCGTACCTCGGGACAGGGCACCTACGAGCAGTACTTC,CASSRTSGQGTYEQYF
TRBV12-3/TRBV12-4,many,TRBJ1-3,NA,TGTGCCAGCAGTTGGCGGCAGGGATATGTGGCTGGAAACACCATATATTTT,CASSWRQGYVAGNTIYF
TRBV7-9,many,TRBJ2-2,TRBD1,TGTGCCAGCAGCTACGACAGACAGGGCACCGGGGAGCTGTTTTTT,CASSYDRQGTGELFF
TRBV30,many,TRBJ1-1,NA,TGTGCCTGGAGAGATCCCCTTACCGGAGCGGACACTGAAGCTTTCTTT,CAWRDPLTGADTEAFF
TRBV27,many,TRBJ1-1,NA,TGTGCCAGCACCCTGAGGGCTGGGACTGAAGCTTTCTTT,CASTLRAGTEAFF
TRBV6-1,NA,TRBJ2-2,TRBD1,TGTGCCAGCAATCTACAGGGGTCCACCGGGGAGCTGTTTTTT,CASNLQGSTGELFF
TRBV7-2,NA,TRBJ2-5,TRBD2,TGTGCCAGCAGCAAGGCGGGAGACCAGGGAGTGACCCAGTACTTC,CASSKAGDQGVTQYF
TRBV19,many,TRBJ1-1,NA,TGTGCCAGTAGTTCGCCACCGGGTCAAACTAACACTGAAGCTTTCTTT,CASSSPPGQTNTEAFF
TRBV6-2/TRBV6-3,many,TRBJ2-5,NA,TGTGCCAGCAGGGACATCGGAGGAGAGACCCAGTACTTC,CASRDIGGETQYF
TRBV20-1,many,TRBJ2-5,TRBD1,TGCAGTGCTCCTACCCTGGACAGGGTAAAAGAGACCCAGTACTTC,CSAPTLDRVKETQYF
TRBV7-9,many,TRBJ2-5,TRBD2,TGTGCCAGCAGCTTCGGTCTTAGCGGGGGCCCCAGGACCCAGTACTTC,CASSFGLSGGPRTQYF
TRBV28,many,TRBJ2-2,NA,TGTGCCAGCAGTCTACACAACCAGCTTACCGGGGAGCTGTTTTTT,CASSLHNQLTGELFF
TRBV28,many,TRBJ1-5,TRBD1,TGTGCCAGCGGCTCCGCTCACAGGGGTCATCAGCCCCAGCATTTT,CASGSAHRGHQPQHF
TRBV30,many,TRBJ1-1,TRBD1,TGTGCCTGGAGTGTACCTGGCAGGGGGGGCACTGAAGCTTTCTTT,CAWSVPGRGGTEAFF
TRBV28,NA,TRBJ2-7,TRBD1,TGTGCCAGCAGTTTCGATGTCCGCCTCGGACAGGAGTTCTACGAGCAGTACTTC,CASSFDVRLGQEFYEQYF
TRBV28,NA,TRBJ2-7,NA,TGTGCCAGCAGTTCCGGGACCAAACCCACGGAGCAGTACTTC,CASSSGTKPTEQYF
TRBV7-2,many,TRBJ2-5,NA,TGTGCCAGCAGCTTAGCGCAGGGGAGTCAAGAGACCCAGTACTTC,CASSLAQGSQETQYF
TRBV6-5,many,TRBJ1-1,NA,TGTGCCAGCAGTTTCCTAGGTGGATGGGACACTGAAGCTTTCTTT,CASSFLGGWDTEAFF
TRBV19,many,TRBJ1-1,NA,TGTGCCAGTAGCCACCCAGGGACCGGGAACACTGAAGCTTTCTTT,CASSHPGTGNTEAFF
TRBV20-1,many,TRBJ1-2,NA,TGCAGTGCTAGCGGGGGAGGAGACACCTTC,CSASGGGDTF
TRBV12-3/TRBV12-4,few,TRBJ1-2,NA,TGTGCCAGCAGTACAGGGTACGGCTATGGCTACACCTTC,CASSTGYGYGYTF
TRBV12-3/TRBV12-4,many,TRBJ1-2,NA,TGTGCCAGCAGTTTAGTGGGACGAAAGCACCTGAACTATGGCTACACCTTC,CASSLVGRKHLNYGYTF
TRBV29-1,many,TRBJ2-7,TRBD1,TGCAGCGTTGAAGGGGACAGAAGCTACGAGCAGTACTTC,CSVEGDRSYEQYF
TRBV9,few,TRBJ1-2,NA,TGTGCCAGCAGCGGATTAACAGGGCAAAAAGGCTACACCTTC,CASSGLTGQKGYTF
TRBV29-1,many,TRBJ1-1,NA,TGCAGCGTCGGCAAGACAGGAAACACTGAAGCTTTCTTT,CSVGKTGNTEAFF
TRBV24-1,NA,TRBJ1-1,TRBD1,TGTGCCACCAGTGATACCGGGACAGCGCGAACTTTCTTT,CATSDTGTARTFF
TRBV6-1,many,TRBJ1-1,TRBD1,TGTGCCAGTACCGGGACAGGATTGCCGGTAGCTTTCTTT,CASTGTGLPVAFF
TRBV6-2/TRBV6-3,once,TRBJ2-2,TRBD2,TGTGCCAGCAGTACTCGACTAGCGTACGAGCTGTTTTTT,CASSTRLAYELFF
TRBV7-2,NA,TRBJ2-7,NA,TGTGCCAGCAGCTTAGCTGGTAGGATGGCAACCGAGCAGTACTTC,CASSLAGRMATEQYF
TRBV12-3/TRBV12-4,NA,TRBJ2-7,TRBD2,TGTGCCAGCAGTTCGGGACTAGGGGTTCGCGAGCAGTACTTC,CASSSGLGVREQYF